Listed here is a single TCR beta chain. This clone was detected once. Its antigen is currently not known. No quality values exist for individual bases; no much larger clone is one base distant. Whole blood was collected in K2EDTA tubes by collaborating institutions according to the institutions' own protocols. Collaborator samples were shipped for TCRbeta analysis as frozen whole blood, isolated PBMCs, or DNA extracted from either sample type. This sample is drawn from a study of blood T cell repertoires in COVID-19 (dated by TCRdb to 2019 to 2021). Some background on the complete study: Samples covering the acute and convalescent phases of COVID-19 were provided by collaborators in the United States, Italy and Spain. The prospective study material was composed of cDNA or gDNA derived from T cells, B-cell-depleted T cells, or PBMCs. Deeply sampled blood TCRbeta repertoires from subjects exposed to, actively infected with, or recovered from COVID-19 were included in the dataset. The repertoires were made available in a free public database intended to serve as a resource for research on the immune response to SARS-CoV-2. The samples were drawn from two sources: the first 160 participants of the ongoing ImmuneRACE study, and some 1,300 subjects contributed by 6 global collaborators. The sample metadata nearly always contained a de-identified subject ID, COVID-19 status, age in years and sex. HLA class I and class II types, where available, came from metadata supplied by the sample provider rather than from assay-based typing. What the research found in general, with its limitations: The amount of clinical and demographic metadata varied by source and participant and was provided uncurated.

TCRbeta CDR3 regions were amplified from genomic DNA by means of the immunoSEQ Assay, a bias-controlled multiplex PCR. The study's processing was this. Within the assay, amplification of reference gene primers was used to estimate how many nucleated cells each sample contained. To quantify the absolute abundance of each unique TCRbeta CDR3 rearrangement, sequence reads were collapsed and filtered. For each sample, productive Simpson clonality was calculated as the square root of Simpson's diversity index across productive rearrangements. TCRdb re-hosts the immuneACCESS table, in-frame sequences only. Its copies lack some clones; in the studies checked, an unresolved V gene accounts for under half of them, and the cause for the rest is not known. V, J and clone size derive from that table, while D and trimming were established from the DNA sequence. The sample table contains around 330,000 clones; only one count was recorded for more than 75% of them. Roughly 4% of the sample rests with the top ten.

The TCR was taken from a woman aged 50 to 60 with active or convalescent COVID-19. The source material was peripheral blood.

The encoded CDR3 is CASSLQTYSGNTIYF. The base sequence is TGTGCCAGCAGCCTCCAGACTTACTCTGGAAACACCATATATTTT. The chain is made from TRBV11-2 and TRBJ1-3; there is no confident call for the D gene. CDR1 SGHAT and CDR2 FQNNGV are derived from the germline V gene. V loses 5 bases of germline sequence and J loses 0 bases, and the interval between the two ends is 11 bases. The CDR3 holds 15 amino acids from the cysteine to the phenylalanine. Only the CDR3 part of the read is kept: 45 bases, read in frame from the first base.